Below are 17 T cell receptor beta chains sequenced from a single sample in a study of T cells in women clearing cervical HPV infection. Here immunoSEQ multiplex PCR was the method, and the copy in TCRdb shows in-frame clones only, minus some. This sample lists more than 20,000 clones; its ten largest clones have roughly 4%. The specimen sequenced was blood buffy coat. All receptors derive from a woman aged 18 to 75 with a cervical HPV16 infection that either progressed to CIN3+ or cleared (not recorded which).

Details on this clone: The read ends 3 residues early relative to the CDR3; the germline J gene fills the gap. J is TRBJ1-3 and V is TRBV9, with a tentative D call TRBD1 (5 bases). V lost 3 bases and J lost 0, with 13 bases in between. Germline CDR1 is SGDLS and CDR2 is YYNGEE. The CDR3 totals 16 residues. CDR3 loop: CASSEEGANSGNTIYF. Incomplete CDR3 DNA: TGTGCCAGCAGCGAAGAAGGGGCTAACTCTGGAAACACC.

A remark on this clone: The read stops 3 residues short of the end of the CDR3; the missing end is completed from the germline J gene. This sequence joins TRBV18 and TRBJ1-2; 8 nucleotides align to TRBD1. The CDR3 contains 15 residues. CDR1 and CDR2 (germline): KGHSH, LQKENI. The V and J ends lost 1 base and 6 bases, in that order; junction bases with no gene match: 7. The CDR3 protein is CASSPRQGAQNGYTF. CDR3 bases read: TGTGCCAGCTCACCACGGCAGGGGGCACAGAATGGC.

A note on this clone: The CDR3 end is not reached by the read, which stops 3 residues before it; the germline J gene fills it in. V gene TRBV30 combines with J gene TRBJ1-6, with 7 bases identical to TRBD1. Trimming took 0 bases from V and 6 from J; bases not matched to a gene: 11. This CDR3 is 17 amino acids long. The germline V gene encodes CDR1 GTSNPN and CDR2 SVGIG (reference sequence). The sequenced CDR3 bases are TGTGCCTGGAGTGTACGGAGGGGGCTCCTCTTTAATTCACCC. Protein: CAWSVRRGLLFNSP. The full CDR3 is CAWSVRRGLLFNSPLHF.

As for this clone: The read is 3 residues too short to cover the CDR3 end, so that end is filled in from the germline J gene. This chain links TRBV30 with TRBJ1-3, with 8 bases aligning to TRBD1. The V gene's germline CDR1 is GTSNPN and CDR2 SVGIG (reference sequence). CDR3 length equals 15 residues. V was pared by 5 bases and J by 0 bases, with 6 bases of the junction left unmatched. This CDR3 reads CAWSRGHLSGNTIYF. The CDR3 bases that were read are TGTGCCTGGTCCAGGGGGCATCTCTCTGGAAACACC.

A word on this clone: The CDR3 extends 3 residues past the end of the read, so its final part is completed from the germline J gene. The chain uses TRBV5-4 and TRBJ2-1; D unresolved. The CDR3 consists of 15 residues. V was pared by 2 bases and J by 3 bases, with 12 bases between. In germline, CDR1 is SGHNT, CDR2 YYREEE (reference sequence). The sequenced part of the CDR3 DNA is TGTGCCAGCAGCTTTCCCCGCGGAGACTACAATGAG. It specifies CASSFPRGDYNE. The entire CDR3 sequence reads CASSFPRGDYNEQFF. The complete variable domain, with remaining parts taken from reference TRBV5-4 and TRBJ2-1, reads ETGVTQSPTHLIKTRGQQVTLRCSSQSGHNTVSWYQQALGQGPQFIFQYYREEENGRGNFPPRFSGLQFPNYSSELNVNALELDDSALYLCASSFPRGDYNEQFFGPGTRLTVL.

Here the CDR3 reads CASSSAGGITEAFF. CDR3 bases read: TGCGCCAGCAGCTCGGCGGGGGGAATCACTGAA. The chain is built from TRBV5-1 and TRBJ1-1, with a weak D call TRBD1 (5 bases). The read stops 3 residues short of the end of the CDR3; the missing end is completed from the germline J gene. Trimming took 3 bases from V and 4 from J, leaving 13 bases between them. From germline, CDR1 is SGHRS and CDR2 YFSETQ. The CDR3 sequence is 14 residues long.

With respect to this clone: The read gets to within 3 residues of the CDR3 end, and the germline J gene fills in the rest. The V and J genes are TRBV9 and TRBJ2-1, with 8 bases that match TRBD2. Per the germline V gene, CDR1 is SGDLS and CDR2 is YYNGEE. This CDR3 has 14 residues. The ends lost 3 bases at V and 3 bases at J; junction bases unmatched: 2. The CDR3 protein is CASSDGTSYNEQFF. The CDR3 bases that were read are TGTGCCAGCAGCGATGGGACTAGCTACAATGAG.

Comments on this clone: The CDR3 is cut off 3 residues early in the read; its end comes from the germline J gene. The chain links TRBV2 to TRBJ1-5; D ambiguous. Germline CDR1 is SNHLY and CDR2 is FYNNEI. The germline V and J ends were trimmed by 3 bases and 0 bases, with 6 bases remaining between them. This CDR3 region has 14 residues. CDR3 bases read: TGTGCCAGCAGTGAGGCAGATAGCAATCAGCCC. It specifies CASSEADSNQP. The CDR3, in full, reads CASSEADSNQPQHF.

CDR3 amino acids: CASSRGGSSSYEQYF. The covered CDR3 bases are TGTGCCAGCAGCCGAGGCGGATCTAGCTCCTACGAG. This rearrangement joins TRBV7-2 to TRBJ2-7; D uncertain. The CDR3 extends 3 residues past the end of the read, so its final part is completed from the germline J gene. The CDR3 totals 15 residues. V lost 5 bases and J 0 bases, leaving 14 bases between the germline ends. CDR1 SGHTA and CDR2 FQGNSA come from the germline V gene.

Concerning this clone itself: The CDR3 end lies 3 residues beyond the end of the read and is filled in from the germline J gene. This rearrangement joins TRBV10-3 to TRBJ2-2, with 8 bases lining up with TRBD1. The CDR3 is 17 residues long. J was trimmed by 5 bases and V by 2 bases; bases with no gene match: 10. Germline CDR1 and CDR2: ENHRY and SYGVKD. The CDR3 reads CAISETKDREWTGELFF. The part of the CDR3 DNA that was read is TGTGCCATCAGTGAGACTAAGGACAGGGAGTGGACCGGGGAG.

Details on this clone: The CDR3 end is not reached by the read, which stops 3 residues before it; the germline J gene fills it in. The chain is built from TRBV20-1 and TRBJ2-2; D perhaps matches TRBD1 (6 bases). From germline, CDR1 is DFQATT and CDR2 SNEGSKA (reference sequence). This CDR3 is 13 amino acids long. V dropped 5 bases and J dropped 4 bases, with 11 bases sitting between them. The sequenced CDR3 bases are TGCAGTGCTTGGGACAAGATCACCGGGGAG. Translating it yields CSAWDKITGE. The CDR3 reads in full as CSAWDKITGELFF.

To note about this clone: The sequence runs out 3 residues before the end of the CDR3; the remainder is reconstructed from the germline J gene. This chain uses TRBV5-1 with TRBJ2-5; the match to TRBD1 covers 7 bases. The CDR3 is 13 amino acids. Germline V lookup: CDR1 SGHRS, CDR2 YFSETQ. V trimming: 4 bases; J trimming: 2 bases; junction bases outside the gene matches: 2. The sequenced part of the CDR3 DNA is TGCGCCAGCAGCCCGGGACAGCAAGAGACC. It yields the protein CASSPGQQET. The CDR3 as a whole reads CASSPGQQETQYF.

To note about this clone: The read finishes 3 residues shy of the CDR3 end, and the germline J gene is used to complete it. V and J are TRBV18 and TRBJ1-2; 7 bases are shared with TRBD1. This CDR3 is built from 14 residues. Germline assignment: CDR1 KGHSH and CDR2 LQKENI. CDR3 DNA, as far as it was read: TGTGCCAGCTCACTCGGGACAGAGTACAATGAC. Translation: CASSLGTEYND. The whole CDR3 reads CASSLGTEYNDYTF.

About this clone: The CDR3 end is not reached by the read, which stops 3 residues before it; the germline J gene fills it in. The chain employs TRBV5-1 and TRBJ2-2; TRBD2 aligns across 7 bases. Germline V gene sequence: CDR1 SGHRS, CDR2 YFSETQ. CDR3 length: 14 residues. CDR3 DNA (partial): TGCGCCAGCAGCTTAGCGGGGCGGGGTGAAAAG. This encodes CASSLAGRGEK. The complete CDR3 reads CASSLAGRGEKLFF.

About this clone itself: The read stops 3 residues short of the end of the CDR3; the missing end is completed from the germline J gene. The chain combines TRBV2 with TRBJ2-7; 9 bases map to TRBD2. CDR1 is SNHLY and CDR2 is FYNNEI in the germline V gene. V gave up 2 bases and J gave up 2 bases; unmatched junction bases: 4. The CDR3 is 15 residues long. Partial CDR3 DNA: TGTGCCAGCAGTGAACAGGGCGGGGGGGCCTACGAG. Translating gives CASSEQGGGAYE. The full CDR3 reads CASSEQGGGAYEQYF. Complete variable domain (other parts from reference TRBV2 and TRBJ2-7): EPEVTQTPSHQVTQMGQEVILRCVPISNHLYFYWYRQILGQKVEFLVSFYNNEISEKSEIFDDQFSVERPDGSNFTLKIRSTKLEDSAMYFCASSEQGGGAYEQYFGPGTRLTVT.

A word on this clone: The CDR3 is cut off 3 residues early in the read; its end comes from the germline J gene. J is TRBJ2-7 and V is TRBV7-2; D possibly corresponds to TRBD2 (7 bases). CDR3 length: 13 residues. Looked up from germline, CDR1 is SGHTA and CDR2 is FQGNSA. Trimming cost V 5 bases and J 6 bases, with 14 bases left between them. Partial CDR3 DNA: TGTGCCAGCAGCGACCGGGGGGCCCCCGAG. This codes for CASSDRGAPE. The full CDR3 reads CASSDRGAPEQYF.

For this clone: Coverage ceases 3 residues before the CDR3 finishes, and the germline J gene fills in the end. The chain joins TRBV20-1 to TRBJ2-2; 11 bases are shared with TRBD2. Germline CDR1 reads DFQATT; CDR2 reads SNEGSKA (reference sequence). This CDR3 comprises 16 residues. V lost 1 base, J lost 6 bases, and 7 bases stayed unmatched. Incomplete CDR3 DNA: TGCAGTGCTAGAGCCGGGACTAGCGGAACCGCCGGGGAG. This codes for CSARAGTSGTAGE. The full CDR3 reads CSARAGTSGTAGELFF.